This T cell receptor (beta chain) is from a study of OX40 agonist ivuxolimab in advanced cancers. For the study at large: The treatment was a fully human IgG2 OX40 agonist, ivuxolimab. Prior therapy, whether anti-PD-1, anti-PD-L1 or anti-CTLA-4, was allowed, and 35% to 40% had some. Partial responses, seen in three patients, involved one hepatocellular carcinoma and two cutaneous melanomas.

V trimming: 7 bases; J trimming: 4 bases; junction bases outside the gene matches: 10. This CDR3 has 16 amino acids. Germline V gene data show CDR1 as MNHNY and CDR2 as SVGAGI (reference sequence). The table came from immunoSEQ multiplex PCR; TCRdb's copy has only in-frame clones and leaves some out. The sample lists 50,000 to 75,000 clones; about 89% were seen once. Blood samples were obtained at baseline, cycle 4 day 1, and cycle 7 day 1. The chain recombines TRBV6-6 with TRBJ2-7, with 13 bases fitting TRBD2. This clonotype was obtained from an adult with an advanced solid tumor such as melanoma, head and neck, liver or kidney cancer. Material: CD4+ or CD8+ T cells sorted from blood, obtained in a trial of the OX40 agonist ivuxolimab. The CDR3, as DNA: TGTGCCAGCACACAACGGACTAGCGGGAGAGGTTACGAGCAGTACTTC. Its protein product is CASTQRTSGRGYEQYF.